This T cell receptor (beta chain) was observed in a study of blood T cell repertoires in COVID-19. Study summary: There were acute and convalescent COVID-19 samples, and they came from the United States, Italy and Spain. Sources were T cells, B-cell-depleted T cells, or PBMCs; the material itself was cDNA or gDNA.

The trim removed 4 bases at V and 7 bases at J, leaving 9 bases unmatched. The CDR3 is 14 residues long. Per the germline V gene, CDR1 is MDHEN and CDR2 is SYDVKM. Per the authors' pipeline: The authors estimated nucleated cell counts from reference gene primer amplification. The protocol was immunoSEQ multiplex PCR, while the TCRdb copy is restricted to in-frame clones and leaves out a portion. V and J calls plus clone size are reproduced from that table; the DNA served to infer D and trimming. The sample shows 43,000 or so clones, approximately 90% of them seen only once. The rearrangement joins TRBV28 to TRBJ1-2, with 7 positions matching TRBD1. This sequence was found in a woman older than 75 with active COVID-19. The sequencing input was peripheral blood. Written as DNA, the CDR3 is TGTGCCAGCAGTTCCTACAGGGGACAGACTGGCTACACCTTC. Its translation: CASSSYRGQTGYTF.